Below, 29 T cell receptor beta chains from the same sample are listed, as sequenced in a study of shared clonotypes between healthy human individuals. TCRdb's table, derived via immunoSEQ multiplex PCR, lists solely in-frame clones and lacks some. The data hold about 2.3 million clones, with under 95% observed a single time. What was sequenced was naive CD4+ T cells from PBMCs. Stated subset: CD45RA+ positively selected. Every receptor here comes from a man aged 18 to 35 in good health. Some clones in this sample may be carry-over from other donors' samples.

The chain links TRBV5-4 to TRBJ1-4; perhaps TRBD1 as D (5 bases). V was shortened by 0 bases and J by 11 bases, with 23 bases between the two germline ends. The CDR3 has 17 amino acids. CDR1 is SGHNT and CDR2 is YYREEE in the germline V gene (reference sequence). Here the CDR3 reads CASSLGAQGTEAAKLFF. CDR3 in DNA: TGTGCCAGCAGCTTGGGGGCCCAAGGGACCGAGGCCGCCAAACTGTTTTTT.

This clone was found once. The genes are TRBV29-1 and TRBJ1-2, with TRBD1 as a possible D gene (6 bases). CDR3 length: 13 residues. Trimming pared 2 bases from V and 7 bases from J, leaving 14 bases between. Per the germline V gene, CDR1 is SQVTM and CDR2 is ANQGSEA. The chain's CDR3 is CSVERGALGGYTF. In nucleotides, the CDR3 is TGCAGCGTTGAAAGGGGGGCGCTGGGTGGCTACACCTTC.

The gene calls are TRBV6-1 and TRBJ2-7; weak D call: TRBD2 (6 bases). Germline V lookup: CDR1 MNHNS, CDR2 SASEGT. The germline V and J ends were trimmed by 3 bases and 5 bases, with 11 bases remaining between them. This CDR3 is built from 13 residues. The CDR3 loop is CASSDRWGDEQYF. The CDR3, as DNA: TGTGCCAGCAGTGATCGTTGGGGGGACGAGCAGTACTTC.

The chain combines TRBV16 with TRBJ2-7, with D possibly being TRBD2 (5 bases). Germline V gene sequence: CDR1 KGHSY, CDR2 FQNENV. V gave up 0 bases and J gave up 5 bases, with 14 bases separating them. The CDR3 extends over 15 amino acids. The CDR3 DNA sequence: TGTGCCAGCAGCCAATCGGGTGGGAGTGGGGACGAGCAGTACTTC. It codes for CASSQSGGSGDEQYF.

The rearrangement links TRBV2 to TRBJ2-2; 7 nucleotides line up with TRBD1. After removal of 6 bases from V and 0 bases from J, the junction contained 4 bases not matched to a gene. Per the germline V gene, CDR1 is SNHLY and CDR2 is FYNNEI. The CDR3 sequence is 15 residues long. The CDR3 is CASRRDSSNTGELFF. In DNA, the CDR3 is TGTGCCAGCAGACGGGACAGTTCGAACACCGGGGAGCTGTTTTTT.

This chain joins TRBV15 and TRBJ2-2, with D uncertain. Per germline, CDR1 LNHNV and CDR2 YYDKDF (reference sequence). The CDR3 spans 15 residues. V lost 0 bases and J 2 bases, leaving 7 bases between the germline ends. For the CDR3, the DNA is TGTGCCACCAGCAGAGATGGGGTCAACACCGGGGAGCTGTTTTTT. Translation: CATSRDGVNTGELFF.

This clone was detected once. The same CDR3 is also encoded by other DNA sequences in this sample. The rearrangement joins TRBV5-4 to TRBJ1-4; D is unclear. The CDR3 has 15 residues. Germline V gives CDR1 SGHNT, CDR2 YYREEE (reference sequence). With 0 bases removed from V and 0 bases from J, the gap between germline ends came to 6 bases. CDR3 nucleotides: TGTGCCAGCAGCTTGGGAGGGACAACTAATGAAAAACTGTTTTTT. Its protein product is CASSLGGTTNEKLFF.

The chain employs TRBV11-2 and TRBJ2-3; D remains ambiguous. Germline values: CDR1 SGHAT, CDR2 FQNNGV. The CDR3 has 13 residues. Between the trimmed V and J ends, which lost 5 bases and 6 bases, there was a span of 12 bases. The CDR3 loop is CASSPVRSDTQYF. The DNA for the CDR3 is TGTGCCAGCAGCCCCGTCCGGTCGGATACGCAGTATTTT.

The chain uses TRBV9 and TRBJ2-7; a possible D gene is TRBD1 (5 bases). V lost 4 bases and J 3 bases, leaving 17 bases between the germline ends. The germline gives CDR1 SGDLS, CDR2 YYNGEE. The CDR3 has 15 amino acids. In DNA, the CDR3 is TGTGCCAGCAGCCCTGGGTCCAGGGTGAGCTACGAGCAGTACTTC. Residues: CASSPGSRVSYEQYF.

The chain links TRBV25-1 to TRBJ1-1; D is possibly TRBD1 (5 bases). Trimming removed 7 bases from V and 4 bases from J, with 19 bases in between. This CDR3 contains 15 residues. CDR1 MGHDK and CDR2 SYGVNS come from the germline V gene. This CDR3 is CASTRSSQGSTEAFF. The CDR3 bases are TGTGCCAGCACCCGATCGTCCCAGGGTAGCACTGAAGCTTTCTTT.

The chain carries TRBV28 and TRBJ2-1; D gene ambiguous. This CDR3 is built from 12 residues. Trimming shortened V by 6 bases and J by 4 bases, and 7 bases separated the two germline ends. Germline CDR1 is MDHEN and CDR2 is SYDVKM. The CDR3 bases are TGTGCCAGCAGGGCTGCGTACAATGAGCAGTTCTTC. Translating gives CASRAAYNEQFF.

This clone appeared a single time. The chain couples TRBV5-8 to TRBJ2-1; 10 bases line up with TRBD2. The V gene's germline CDR1 is SGHTS and CDR2 YDEGEE. CDR3 size: 17 residues. J was trimmed by 5 bases and V by 2 bases; bases with no gene match: 10. CDR3 bases: TGTGCCAGCAGCTTTATTTTTCTAGCGGGAGTAGACAATGAGCAGTTCTTC. This codes for CASSFIFLAGVDNEQFF.

V is TRBV9 and J is TRBJ2-1; tentatively, D is TRBD2 (5 bases). Per germline, CDR1 SGDLS and CDR2 YYNGEE. Trimming removed 0 bases at V and 3 bases at J, with 13 bases between. The CDR3 covers 16 residues. CDR3 nucleotides: TGTGCCAGCAGCGTAGTTGGCAGCGGTGGCTACAATGAGCAGTTCTTC. This translates into CASSVVGSGGYNEQFF.

To note about this clone: The sample holds other DNA sequences that translate to the same CDR3. The chain uses TRBV5-1 and TRBJ2-7, with TRBD1 identical over 7 bases. The CDR3 contains 12 residues. CDR1 is SGHRS, CDR2 YFSETQ, per germline. Losses at the gene ends were 5 bases for V and 5 bases for J; bases not matched to a gene: 4. The CDR3 bases are TGCGCCAGCAGTCTAGACAGGGACGAGCAGTACTTC. This sequence encodes CASSLDRDEQYF.

The V and J genes are TRBV7-3 and TRBJ1-1; no definite D call. Germline V gene sequence: CDR1 SGHTA, CDR2 FQGTGA. This CDR3 has 15 residues. V gave up 2 bases and J gave up 0 bases, with 10 bases separating them. CDR3 loop: CASSLGRLLNTEAFF. The CDR3 DNA follows: TGTGCCAGCAGCTTAGGGCGGCTTTTGAACACTGAAGCTTTCTTT.

As for this clone: This specimen includes other DNA sequences encoding the same CDR3. The chain carries TRBV15 and TRBJ2-7, with 10 bases matching TRBD2. The germline V gene encodes CDR1 LNHNV and CDR2 YYDKDF (reference sequence). There are 15 residues in the CDR3. The V gene end was trimmed by 1 base and the J gene end by 3 bases; junction bases not matched to a gene: 3. The CDR3 DNA sequence: TGTGCCACCAGCAGAGGGACTAGCGGAAACTACGAGCAGTACTTC. Translated: CATSRGTSGNYEQYF.

The rearrangement joins TRBV7-2 to TRBJ2-1, with 7 bases fitting TRBD2. The CDR3 has 16 residues. Germline V gene lookup returns CDR1 SGHTA and CDR2 FQGNSA. V gave up 7 bases and J gave up 4 bases; unmatched junction bases: 13. DNA of the CDR3: TGTGCCAGCATAAATTTGGAGTCTAGCGGTTACAATGAGCAGTTCTTC. Its protein is CASINLESSGYNEQFF.

The V gene is TRBV5-1, the J gene TRBJ2-6; D possibly corresponds to TRBD2 (5 bases). The length of the CDR3 is 17 residues. Per germline, CDR1 SGHRS and CDR2 YFSETQ. Deletions cut 4 bases from V and 2 bases from J, with 16 bases between. The CDR3 bases are TGCGCCAGCAGCCTAGTTAGACCGGGGACTGGGGCCAACGTCCTGACTTTC. Encoded protein: CASSLVRPGTGANVLTF.

The chain employs TRBV7-9 and TRBJ2-2; 14 nucleotides agree with TRBD2. The CDR3 loop spans 19 amino acids. Germline assignment: CDR1 SEHNR and CDR2 FQNEAQ (reference sequence). The V segment lost 9 bases and the J segment 4 bases; nucleotides outside the gene matches: 16. CDR3 loop: CARDKPGLAGVWGTGELFF. CDR3 in DNA: TGTGCCAGGGACAAACCGGGACTAGCGGGAGTTTGGGGCACCGGGGAGCTGTTTTTT.

The table lists this clone with a count of one. The rearrangement links TRBV6-5 to TRBJ2-2, with D tentatively TRBD1 (5 bases). This CDR3 is 15 amino acids long. V lost 7 bases, J lost 7 bases, and 19 bases lay in between. CDR1 MNHEY and CDR2 SVGAGI come from the germline V gene. The CDR3 coding sequence is TGTGCCAGCACTAGGGGCCCCGAATCGGGCGGGGAGCTGTTTTTT. Protein: CASTRGPESGGELFF.

This clone showed up just once. The rearrangement joins TRBV12-5 to TRBJ1-1, with TRBD1 matching over 11 bases. Looked up from germline, CDR1 is LGHNT and CDR2 is FRNRAP. The J segment lost 1 base and the V segment lost 2 bases, leaving 6 bases of the junction unmatched. The CDR3 contains 17 residues. The CDR3 sequence is CASGLISGTGGNTEAFF. CDR3 sequence (DNA): TGTGCTAGTGGTTTGATCTCCGGGACAGGGGGGAACACTGAAGCTTTCTTT.

This chain uses TRBV11-2 with TRBJ2-7; TRBD1 aligns across 8 bases. The CDR3 covers 15 residues. The V segment lost 2 bases and the J segment 1 base; nucleotides outside the gene matches: 4. CDR1 is SGHAT, CDR2 FQNNGV, per germline. CDR3 DNA sequence: TGTGCCAGCAGCTTAAGACAGGGGTTTTCCTACGAGCAGTACTTC. Protein product: CASSLRQGFSYEQYF.

V is TRBV5-6 and J is TRBJ2-7; D is unresolved. The V gene's germline CDR1 is SGHDT and CDR2 YYEEEE. The CDR3 covers 15 residues. With 1 base removed from V and 5 bases from J, the gap between germline ends came to 16 bases. This chain's CDR3 is CASSLYGRHIHEQYF. CDR3 bases: TGTGCCAGCAGCTTGTACGGCCGGCACATCCACGAGCAGTACTTC.

V gene TRBV7-9 combines with J gene TRBJ2-3, with D hard to call. Germline CDR1 SEHNR, CDR2 FQNEAQ (reference sequence). This CDR3 has 14 amino acids. Trimming shortened V by 4 bases and J by 0 bases, and 8 bases separated the two germline ends. The CDR3 DNA follows: TGTGCCAGCAGCTCAGCCGATAGCACAGATACGCAGTATTTT. Translating gives CASSSADSTDTQYF.

This sequence joins TRBV20-1 and TRBJ2-4; D gene ambiguous. V dropped 2 bases and J dropped 7 bases, with 6 bases sitting between them. CDR1 and CDR2 (germline): DFQATT, SNEGSKA (reference sequence). This CDR3 comprises 11 residues. This CDR3 is CSARPSNIQYF. CDR3 coding DNA: TGCAGTGCTAGACCATCTAACATTCAGTACTTC.

The rearrangement uses TRBV15 and TRBJ2-1; 13 positions match TRBD2. V gave up 1 base and J gave up 8 bases; unmatched junction bases: 5. The CDR3 contains 16 residues. The V gene's germline CDR1 is LNHNV and CDR2 YYDKDF (reference sequence). The CDR3 is CATSRAGTSGTDEQFF. DNA of the CDR3: TGTGCCACCAGCAGAGCGGGGACTAGCGGGACTGATGAGCAGTTCTTC. Filled out from reference TRBV15 and TRBJ2-1, the complete variable domain reads DAMVIQNPRYQVTQFGKPVTLSCSQTLNHNVMYWYQQKSSQAPKLLFHYYDKDFNNEADTPDNFQSRRPNTSFCFLDIRSPGLGDTAMYLCATSRAGTSGTDEQFFGPGTRLTVL.

V is TRBV5-5 and J is TRBJ2-2; D gene uncertain. Trimming shortened V by 1 base and J by 6 bases, and 13 bases separated the two germline ends. Germline V gives CDR1 SGHKS, CDR2 YYEKEE (reference sequence). The CDR3 runs to 15 residues. The CDR3 sequence: CASSLISLLAGELFF. The CDR3 nucleotides are TGTGCCAGCAGCTTGATATCCCTGTTGGCCGGGGAGCTGTTTTTT.

As concerns this clone: Other nucleotide sequences in the sample specify the same CDR3. V is TRBV6-5 and J is TRBJ1-5; no clear D. Germline loops: CDR1 MNHEY, CDR2 SVGAGI. Trimming cost V 0 bases and J 5 bases, with 5 bases left between them. There are 13 residues in the CDR3. Written as DNA, the CDR3 is TGTGCCAGCAGTTACTCGAGAGATCAGCCCCAGCATTTT. It encodes CASSYSRDQPQHF.

J is TRBJ2-2 and V is TRBV2; TRBD2 is a possible D gene (5 bases). In germline, CDR1 is SNHLY, CDR2 FYNNEI. This CDR3 is built from 16 residues. V lost 1 base and J lost 1, with 10 bases in between. The CDR3 DNA sequence: TGTGCCAGCAGTGAAGTGGCTAGCCGGAACACCGGGGAGCTGTTTTTT. Translated, it gives CASSEVASRNTGELFF.